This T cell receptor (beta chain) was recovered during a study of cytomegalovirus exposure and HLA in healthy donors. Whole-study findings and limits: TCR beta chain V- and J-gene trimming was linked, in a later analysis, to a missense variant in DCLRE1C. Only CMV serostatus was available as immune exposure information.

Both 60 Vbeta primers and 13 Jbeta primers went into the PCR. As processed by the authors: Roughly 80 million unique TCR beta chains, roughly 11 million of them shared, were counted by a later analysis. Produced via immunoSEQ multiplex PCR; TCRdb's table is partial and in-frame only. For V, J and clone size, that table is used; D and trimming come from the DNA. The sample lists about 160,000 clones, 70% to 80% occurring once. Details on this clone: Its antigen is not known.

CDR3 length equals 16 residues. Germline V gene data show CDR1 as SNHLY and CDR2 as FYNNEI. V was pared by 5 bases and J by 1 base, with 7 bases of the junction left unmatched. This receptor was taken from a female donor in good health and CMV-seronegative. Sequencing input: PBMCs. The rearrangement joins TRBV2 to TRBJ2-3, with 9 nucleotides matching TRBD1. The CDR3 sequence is CASSPLRTGGTDTQYF. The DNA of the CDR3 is TGTGCCAGCAGTCCCCTACGGACAGGGGGCACAGATACGCAGTATTTT.